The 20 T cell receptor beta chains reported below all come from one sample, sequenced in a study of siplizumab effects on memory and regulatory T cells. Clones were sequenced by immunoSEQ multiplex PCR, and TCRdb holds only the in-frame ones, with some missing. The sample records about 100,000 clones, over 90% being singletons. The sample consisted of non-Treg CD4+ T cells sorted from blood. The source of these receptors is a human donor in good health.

The CDR3 spells CASSQDQRQGESNQPQHF. DNA of the CDR3: TGTGCCAGCAGCCAAGATCAACGACAGGGAGAAAGCAATCAGCCCCAGCATTTT. This sequence joins TRBV14 and TRBJ1-5; TRBD1 agrees at 7 bases. CDR3 length equals 18 residues. V shed 0 bases, J shed 1 base, and the junction held 9 bases outside the gene matches. CDR1 and CDR2 (germline): SGHDN, FVKESK.

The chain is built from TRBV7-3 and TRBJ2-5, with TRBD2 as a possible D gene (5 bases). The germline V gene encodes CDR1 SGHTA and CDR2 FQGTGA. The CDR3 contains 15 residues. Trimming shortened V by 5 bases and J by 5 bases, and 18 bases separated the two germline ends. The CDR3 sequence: CASSPSGEQWETQYF. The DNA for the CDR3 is TGTGCCAGCAGCCCCAGTGGGGAGCAGTGGGAGACCCAGTACTTC.

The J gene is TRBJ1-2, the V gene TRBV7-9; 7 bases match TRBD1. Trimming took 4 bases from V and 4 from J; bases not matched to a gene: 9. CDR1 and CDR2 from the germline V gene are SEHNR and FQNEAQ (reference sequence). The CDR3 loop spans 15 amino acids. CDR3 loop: CASSSTKQGSYGYTF. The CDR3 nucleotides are TGTGCCAGCAGCTCGACCAAACAGGGGAGCTATGGCTACACCTTC.

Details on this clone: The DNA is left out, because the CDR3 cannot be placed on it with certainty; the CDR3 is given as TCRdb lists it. CDR3 sequence reads: CASSKTAFGAGELFF. V is TRBV5-1 and J is TRBJ2-2; TRBD1 is the table's D call, not checked against the DNA. The CDR3 spans 15 residues, counting both ends. Germline V gene sequence: CDR1 SGHRS, CDR2 YFSETQ.

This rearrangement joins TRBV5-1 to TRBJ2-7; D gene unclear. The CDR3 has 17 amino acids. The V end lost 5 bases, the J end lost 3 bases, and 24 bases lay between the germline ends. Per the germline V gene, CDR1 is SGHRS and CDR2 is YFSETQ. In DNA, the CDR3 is TGCGCCAGCAGTTTCCTCACAAGAGACACGACGATCTACGAGCAGTACTTC. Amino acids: CASSFLTRDTTIYEQYF.

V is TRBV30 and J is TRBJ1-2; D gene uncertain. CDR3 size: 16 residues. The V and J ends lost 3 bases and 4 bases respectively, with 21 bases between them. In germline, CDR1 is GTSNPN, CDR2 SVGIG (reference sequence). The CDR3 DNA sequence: TGTGCCTGGAGCCCTACTGGGCCACAAATAACCTATGGCTACACCTTC. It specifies CAWSPTGPQITYGYTF. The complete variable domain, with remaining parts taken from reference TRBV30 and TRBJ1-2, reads SQTIHQWPATLVQPVGSPLSLECTVEGTSNPNLYWYRQAAGRGLQLLFYSVGIGQISSEVPQNLSASRPQDRQFILSSKKLLLSDSGFYLCAWSPTGPQITYGYTFGSGTRLTVV.

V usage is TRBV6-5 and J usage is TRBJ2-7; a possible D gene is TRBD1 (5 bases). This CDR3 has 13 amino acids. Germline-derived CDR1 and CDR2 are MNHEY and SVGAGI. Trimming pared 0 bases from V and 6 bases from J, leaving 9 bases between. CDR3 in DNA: TGTGCCAGCAGTTACTCGGTGGGGCGCGAGCAGTACTTC. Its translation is CASSYSVGREQYF.

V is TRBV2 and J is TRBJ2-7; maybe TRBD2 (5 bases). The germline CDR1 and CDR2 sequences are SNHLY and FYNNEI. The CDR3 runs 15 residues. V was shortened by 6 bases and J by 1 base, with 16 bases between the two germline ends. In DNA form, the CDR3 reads TGTGCCAGCAGCCGTTCGAGGGTCCGGTCCTACGAGCAGTACTTC. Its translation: CASSRSRVRSYEQYF.

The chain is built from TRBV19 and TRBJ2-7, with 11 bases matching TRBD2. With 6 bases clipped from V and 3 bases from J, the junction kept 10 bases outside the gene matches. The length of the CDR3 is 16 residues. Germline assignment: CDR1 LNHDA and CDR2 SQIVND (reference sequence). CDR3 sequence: CASRLAGEPPYYEQYF. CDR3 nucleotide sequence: TGTGCCAGTAGACTAGCGGGAGAACCCCCGTACTACGAGCAGTACTTC. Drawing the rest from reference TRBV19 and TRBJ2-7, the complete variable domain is DGGITQSPKYLFRKEGQNVTLSCEQNLNHDAMYWYRQDPGQGLRLIYYSQIVNDFQKGDIAEGYSVSREKKESFPLTVTSAQKNPTAFYLCASRLAGEPPYYEQYFGPGTRLTVT.

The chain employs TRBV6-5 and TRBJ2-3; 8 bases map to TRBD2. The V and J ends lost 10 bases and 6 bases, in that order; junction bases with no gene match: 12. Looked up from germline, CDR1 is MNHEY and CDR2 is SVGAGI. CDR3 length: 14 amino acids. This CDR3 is CATTRSGMSDTQYF. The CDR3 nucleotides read TGTGCCACCACTCGTAGCGGGATGTCTGATACGCAGTATTTT.

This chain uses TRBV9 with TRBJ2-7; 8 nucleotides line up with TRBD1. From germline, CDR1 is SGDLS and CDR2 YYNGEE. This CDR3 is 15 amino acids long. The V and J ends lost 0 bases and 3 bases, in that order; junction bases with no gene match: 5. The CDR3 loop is CASSVGGTGIYEQYF. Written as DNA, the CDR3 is TGTGCCAGCAGCGTAGGGGGGACAGGAATCTACGAGCAGTACTTC.

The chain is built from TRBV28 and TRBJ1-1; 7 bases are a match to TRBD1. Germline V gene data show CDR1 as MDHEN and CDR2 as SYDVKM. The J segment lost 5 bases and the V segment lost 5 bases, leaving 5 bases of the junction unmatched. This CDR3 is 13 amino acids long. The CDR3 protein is CASSGTVWTEAFF. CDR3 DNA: TGTGCCAGCAGTGGGACAGTTTGGACTGAAGCTTTCTTT.

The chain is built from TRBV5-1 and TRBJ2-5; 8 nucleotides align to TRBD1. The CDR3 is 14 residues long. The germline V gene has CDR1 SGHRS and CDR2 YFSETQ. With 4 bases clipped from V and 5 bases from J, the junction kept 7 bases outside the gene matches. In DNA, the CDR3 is TGCGCCAGCAGCCAAGGACAGGGAGGTGAGACCCAGTACTTC. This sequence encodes CASSQGQGGETQYF.

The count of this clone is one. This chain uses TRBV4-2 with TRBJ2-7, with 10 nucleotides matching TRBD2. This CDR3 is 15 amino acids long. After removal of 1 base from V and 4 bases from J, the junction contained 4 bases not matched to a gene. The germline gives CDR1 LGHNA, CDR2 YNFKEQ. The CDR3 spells CASSQALAGVYEQYF. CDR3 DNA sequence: TGTGCCAGCAGCCAAGCCCTAGCGGGAGTATACGAGCAGTACTTC.

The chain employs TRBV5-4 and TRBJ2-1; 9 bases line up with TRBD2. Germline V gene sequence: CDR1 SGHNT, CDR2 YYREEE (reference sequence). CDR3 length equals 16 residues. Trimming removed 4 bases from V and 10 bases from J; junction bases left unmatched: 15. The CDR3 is CASSPLSRAGGNEQFF. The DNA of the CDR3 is TGTGCCAGCAGCCCCCTTTCTCGGGCGGGAGGGAACGAGCAGTTCTTC. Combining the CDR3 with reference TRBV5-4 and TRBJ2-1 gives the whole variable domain ETGVTQSPTHLIKTRGQQVTLRCSSQSGHNTVSWYQQALGQGPQFIFQYYREEENGRGNFPPRFSGLQFPNYSSELNVNALELDDSALYLCASSPLSRAGGNEQFFGPGTRLTVL.

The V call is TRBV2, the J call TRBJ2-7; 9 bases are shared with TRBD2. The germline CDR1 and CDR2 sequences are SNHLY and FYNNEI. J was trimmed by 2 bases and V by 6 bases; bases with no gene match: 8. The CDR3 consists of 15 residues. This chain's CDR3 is CASSQEASGAYEQYF. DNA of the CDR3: TGTGCCAGCAGCCAAGAGGCTAGCGGGGCCTACGAGCAGTACTTC. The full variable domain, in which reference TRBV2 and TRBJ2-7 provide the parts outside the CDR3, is EPEVTQTPSHQVTQMGQEVILRCVPISNHLYFYWYRQILGQKVEFLVSFYNNEISEKSEIFDDQFSVERPDGSNFTLKIRSTKLEDSAMYFCASSQEASGAYEQYFGPGTRLTVT.

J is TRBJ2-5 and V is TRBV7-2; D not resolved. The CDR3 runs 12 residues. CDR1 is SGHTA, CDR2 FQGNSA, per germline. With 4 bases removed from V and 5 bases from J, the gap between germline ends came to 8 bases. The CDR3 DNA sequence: TGTGCCAGCAGCTCGACCCGGGAGACCCAGTACTTC. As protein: CASSSTRETQYF.

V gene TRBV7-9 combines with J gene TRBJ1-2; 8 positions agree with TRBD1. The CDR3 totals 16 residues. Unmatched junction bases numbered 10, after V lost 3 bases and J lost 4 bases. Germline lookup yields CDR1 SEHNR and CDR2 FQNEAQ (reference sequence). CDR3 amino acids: CASSLEGAGGIYGYTF. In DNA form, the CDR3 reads TGTGCCAGCAGCTTGGAGGGGGCAGGGGGCATCTATGGCTACACCTTC.

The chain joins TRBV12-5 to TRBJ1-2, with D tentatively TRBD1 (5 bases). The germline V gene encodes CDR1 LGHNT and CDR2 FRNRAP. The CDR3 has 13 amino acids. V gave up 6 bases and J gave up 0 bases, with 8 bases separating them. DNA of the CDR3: TGTGCTAGTGGCAGGGAAGCTAACTATGGCTACACCTTC. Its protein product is CASGREANYGYTF.

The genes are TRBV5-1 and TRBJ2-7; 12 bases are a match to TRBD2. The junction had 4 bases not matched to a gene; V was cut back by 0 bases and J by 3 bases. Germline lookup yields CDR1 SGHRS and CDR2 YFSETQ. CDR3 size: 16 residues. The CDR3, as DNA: TGCGCCAGCAGCTTGGCCTCGGGACTAGCGGGCTACGAGCAGTACTTC. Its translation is CASSLASGLAGYEQYF. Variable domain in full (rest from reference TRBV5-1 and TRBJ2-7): KAGVTQTPRYLIKTRGQQVTLSCSPISGHRSVSWYQQTPGQGLQFLFEYFSETQRNKGNFPGRFSGRQFSNSRSEMNVSTLELGDSALYLCASSLASGLAGYEQYFGPGTRLTVT.